Sequencing of this T cell receptor beta chain was carried out in a study of T cell clonality in common variable immunodeficiency. About this clone: The antigen remains undetermined. Sequencing ends 3 residues short of the CDR3 end; the germline J gene provides the rest.

Regarding the study as a whole: CVID patient heterogeneity limited repertoire-clinical complication correlations.

Equal genomic DNA amounts from CVID and control samples were sequenced. Using immunoSEQ multiplex PCR, the repertoire was profiled, and TCRdb retains in-frame clones only, with some absent. The sample counts around 32,000 clones, none seen once; the ten largest own 4.5%. The CDR3 is 16 residues long. CDR1 and CDR2 (germline): LNHDA, SQIVND (reference sequence). The V gene lost 9 bases and the J gene lost 1 base, with 19 bases spanning the gap. J is TRBJ1-3 and V is TRBV19; D is ambiguous. The source is a person aged 18 to 75 in good health. Sequencing was performed on peripheral blood mononuclear cells. CDR3 DNA (partial): TGTGCCAGGCTACGGTTGCTAACTCCTTCTGGAAACACC. This gives the protein CARLRLLTPSGNT. The whole CDR3 protein is CARLRLLTPSGNTIYF.